This T cell receptor (beta chain) was obtained from a study of blood T cell repertoires in COVID-19 (dated by TCRdb to 2020 to 2022). General notes on the study: The collaborator samples originated in the United States, Italy and Spain and spanned the acute and convalescent phases of COVID-19. The material from the prospective study consisted of cDNA or gDNA derived from T cells, B-cell-depleted T cells, or PBMCs. Subjects who had been exposed to COVID-19, were actively infected with it, or had recovered from it provided the deeply sampled blood TCRbeta repertoires that made up the dataset. The repertoires were released in a freely available public database intended as a resource for research on the immune response to SARS-CoV-2. The samples were drawn from the first 160 participants of the ongoing ImmuneRACE study and from over a thousand subjects provided by 6 global collaborators. Nearly every sample came with metadata listing a de-identified subject ID, COVID-19 status, age in years and sex. Where available, HLA class I and class II types were obtained from metadata supplied by the sample provider rather than from assay-based typing. Beyond this particular receptor, the publication reports: Clinical and demographic metadata were provided uncurated, with the amount varying by source and participant.

As to this clone: Its antigen specificity is not known. No base quality information exists; no much larger clone differs at one position.

TCRbeta CDR3 regions were amplified from genomic DNA by means of the immunoSEQ Assay, a bias-controlled multiplex PCR. Concerning the study's data processing: Within the assay, amplification of reference gene primers was used to estimate how many nucleated cells each sample contained. Sequence reads were collapsed and filtered to measure the absolute abundance of every unique TCRbeta CDR3 rearrangement. Productive Simpson clonality was computed per sample as the square root of Simpson's diversity index over productive rearrangements. TCRdb retrieved this table from immuneACCESS and kept in-frame rearrangements only. Not all clones are present; in checked studies, unresolved V genes account for under half, and no reason is known for the remainder. For V, J and clone size, that table is used; D and trimming come from the DNA. The sample records some 130,000 clones, 84% of which are singletons. Approximately 45% of the sample is held by the ten biggest clonotypes.

The collaborating institutions used their own protocols to collect whole blood in K2EDTA tubes. For TCRbeta analysis, collaborator samples were shipped as frozen whole blood, as isolated PBMCs, or as DNA extracted from either sample type. The clonotype was recovered from a human donor in a cohort sampled during active COVID-19. The sequencing input was peripheral blood.

The nucleotides read TGTGCCACCAGTCTAGCGGGAGAGTACACAGATACGCAGTATTTT. Protein translation: CATSLAGEYTDTQYF. The rearranged segments are TRBV24-1 and TRBJ2-3, with 10 junctional bases fitting TRBD2. The V end gives up 6 bases and the J end 2 bases, leaving 4 bases in the junction not matched to a gene. The CDR3 covers 15 residues, taking in both the cysteine and the phenylalanine. The sequence is cut down to CDR3 DNA, 45 bases in frame from base 1. The germline V gene supplies CDR1 KGHDR and CDR2 SFDVKD.